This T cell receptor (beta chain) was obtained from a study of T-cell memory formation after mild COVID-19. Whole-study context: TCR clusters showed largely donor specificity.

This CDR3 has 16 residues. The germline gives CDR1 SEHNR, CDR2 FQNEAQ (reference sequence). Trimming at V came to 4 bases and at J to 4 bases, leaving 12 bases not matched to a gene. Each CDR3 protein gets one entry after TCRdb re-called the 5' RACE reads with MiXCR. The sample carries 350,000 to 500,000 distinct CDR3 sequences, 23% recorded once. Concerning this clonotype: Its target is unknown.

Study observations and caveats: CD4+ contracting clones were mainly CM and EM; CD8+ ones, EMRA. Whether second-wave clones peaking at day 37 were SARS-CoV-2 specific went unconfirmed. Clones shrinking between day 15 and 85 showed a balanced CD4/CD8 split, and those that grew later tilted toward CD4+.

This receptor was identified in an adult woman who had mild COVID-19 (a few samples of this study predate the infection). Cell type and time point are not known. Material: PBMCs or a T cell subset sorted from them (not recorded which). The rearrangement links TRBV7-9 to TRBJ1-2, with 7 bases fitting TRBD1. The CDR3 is CASSSQDRPDLYGYTF. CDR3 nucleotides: TGTGCCAGCAGCTCGCAGGACAGGCCTGACCTCTATGGCTACACCTTC.